These T cell receptor beta chains were read from a single sample in a study of neoadjuvant nivolumab and ipilimumab in lung cancer. The data were produced by immunoSEQ multiplex PCR, yet TCRdb's version contains in-frame clones alone and is incomplete. The sample includes fewer than 40,000 clones, roughly 90% seen only once; the top ten take around 2.2%. This specimen consisted of peripheral blood, obtained after neoadjuvant nivolumab, alone or with ipilimumab, at or shortly before surgery. All receptors come from an adult with non-small cell lung cancer. CDR3s include the opening cysteine and the closing phenylalanine or tryptophan. Each record gives: D gene, V gene, clone size, J gene, CDR3 protein, CDR3 DNA. A D gene is named only where the DNA matches it firmly. The listing skips clone size in some rows; elsewhere it reads once, few, many or a size class.

>TRBD1|TRBV25-1|NA|TRBJ1-1
CASSSRGQRNTEAFF
TGTGCCAGCAGCTCGAGGGGACAGAGGAACACTGAAGCTTTCTTT
>NA|TRBV5-4|NA|TRBJ2-1
CASSLDGGRGIIEQFF
TGTGCCAGCAGCTTGGATGGGGGGCGGGGAATTATCGAGCAGTTCTTC
>TRBD1|TRBV5-1|once|TRBJ2-5
CATAGTGGGETQYF
TGCGCCACCGCCGGGACAGGGGGAGGGGAGACCCAGTACTTC
>TRBD2|TRBV10-3|NA|TRBJ2-7
CAISPVAGGNEQYF
TGTGCCATCAGTCCGGTAGCGGGAGGAAACGAGCAGTACTTC
>TRBD2|TRBV7-2|NA|TRBJ2-7
CASSSAGTSGYEQYF
TGTGCCAGCAGCTCAGCCGGGACTAGCGGGTACGAGCAGTACTTC
>NA|TRBV5-8|NA|TRBJ2-1
CASSLIDNEQFF
TGTGCCAGCAGCCTTATAGACAATGAGCAGTTCTTC
>TRBD1|TRBV25-1|NA|TRBJ1-2
CASRVTGVFFGYTF
TGTGCCAGCAGGGTGACAGGGGTATTCTTTGGCTACACCTTC
>TRBD2|TRBV29-1|NA|TRBJ2-3
CSVETSSGIRNTQYF
TGCAGCGTTGAAACGTCTAGCGGGATTCGAAATACGCAGTATTTT
>NA|TRBV5-3|NA|TRBJ2-7
CARSLSIRGSYEQYF
TGTGCCAGAAGCTTGTCGATCAGGGGTTCCTACGAGCAGTACTTC
>TRBD1|TRBV7-2|NA|TRBJ1-4
CASSLLTGVREKLFF
TGTGCCAGCAGCTTACTAACAGGGGTGCGTGAAAAACTGTTTTTT